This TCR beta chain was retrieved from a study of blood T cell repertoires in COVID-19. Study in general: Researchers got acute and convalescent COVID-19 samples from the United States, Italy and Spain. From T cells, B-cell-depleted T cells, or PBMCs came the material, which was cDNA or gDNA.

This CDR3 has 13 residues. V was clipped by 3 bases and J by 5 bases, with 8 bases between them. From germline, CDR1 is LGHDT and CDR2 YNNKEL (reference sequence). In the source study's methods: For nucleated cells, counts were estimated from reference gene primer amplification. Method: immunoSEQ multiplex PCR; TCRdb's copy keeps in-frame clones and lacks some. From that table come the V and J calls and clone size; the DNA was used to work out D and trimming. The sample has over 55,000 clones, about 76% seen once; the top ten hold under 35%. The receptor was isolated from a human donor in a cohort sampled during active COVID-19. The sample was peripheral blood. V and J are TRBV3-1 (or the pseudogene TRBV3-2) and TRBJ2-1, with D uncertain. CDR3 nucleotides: TGTGCCAGCAGCCAGATCCCAGACAATGAGCAGTTCTTC. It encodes CASSQIPDNEQFF.